This T cell receptor (beta chain) was captured by sequencing in a study of blood T cell repertoires in COVID-19. Turning to the study itself: COVID-19 samples collected from the United States, Italy and Spain covered acute and convalescent phases. Nucleic acid was either cDNA or gDNA, and it came from T cells, B-cell-depleted T cells, or PBMCs.

Germline-derived CDR1 and CDR2 are ENHRY and SYGVKD. This CDR3 is built from 16 residues. The V end lost 8 bases, the J end lost 1 base, and 20 bases lay between the germline ends. Original handling: Amplifying reference gene primers gave estimates of nucleated cell counts. Repertoires were generated with immunoSEQ multiplex PCR, while TCRdb's copy carries only in-frame clones and drops some. D and trimming were read from the DNA, whereas the V and J calls and clone size are those reported in that table. The profile shows more than 85,000 clones, about 88% of them singletons. Sequenced: peripheral blood. V gene TRBV10-3 combines with J gene TRBJ2-5, with D perhaps matching TRBD2 (5 bases). This clonotype was sampled from a woman aged 45-59 years with acute or convalescent COVID-19. CDR3 sequence: CAICWGAASVQETQYF. The CDR3 DNA follows: TGTGCCATCTGCTGGGGAGCGGCCTCGGTCCAAGAGACCCAGTACTTC.